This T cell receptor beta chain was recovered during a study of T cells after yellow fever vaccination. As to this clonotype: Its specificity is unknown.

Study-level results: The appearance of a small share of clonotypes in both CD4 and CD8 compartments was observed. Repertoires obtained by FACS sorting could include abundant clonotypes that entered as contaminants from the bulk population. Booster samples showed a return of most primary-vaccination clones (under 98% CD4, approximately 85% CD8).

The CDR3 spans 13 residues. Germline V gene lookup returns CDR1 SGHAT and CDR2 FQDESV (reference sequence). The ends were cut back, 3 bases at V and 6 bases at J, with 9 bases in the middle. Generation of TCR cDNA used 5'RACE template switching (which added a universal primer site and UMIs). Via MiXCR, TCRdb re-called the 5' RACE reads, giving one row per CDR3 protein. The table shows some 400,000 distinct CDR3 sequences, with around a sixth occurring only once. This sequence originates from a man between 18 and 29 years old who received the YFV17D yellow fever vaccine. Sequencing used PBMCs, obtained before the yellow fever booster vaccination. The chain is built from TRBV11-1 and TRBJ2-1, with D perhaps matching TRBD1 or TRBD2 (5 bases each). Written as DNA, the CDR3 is TGTGCCAGCAGCTTCTCTGGGACCAATGAGCAGTTCTTC. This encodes CASSFSGTNEQFF.